These 30 T cell receptor beta chains share one sample of origin, sequenced in a study of T cells in tumors after PD-1 blockade. Assay used: immunoSEQ multiplex PCR; TCRdb lists only in-frame clones, some missing. Here the sample spans around 34,000 clones, about three quarters being singletons. The sequences come from PBMCs, collected after anti-PD-1 treatment. These receptors were obtained from a human donor with basal cell carcinoma.

The J gene is TRBJ2-7, the V gene TRBV5-5, with 9 positions matching TRBD2. Germline V gene data show CDR1 as SGHKS and CDR2 as YYEKEE (reference sequence). There are 16 residues in the CDR3. V was pared by 3 bases and J by 2 bases, with 9 bases of the junction left unmatched. CDR3 DNA: TGTGCCAGCAGCTCTCGCGGGAGGGCCTTTGCCTACGAGCAGTACTTC. It specifies CASSSRGRAFAYEQYF.

This clone is medium-sized (0.01 to 0.1%) in the sample. The chain combines TRBV7-2 with TRBJ2-7; D is unresolved. Trimming took 5 bases from V and 1 from J, leaving 15 bases between them. Germline CDR1 is SGHTA and CDR2 is FQGNSA. The CDR3 loop spans 15 amino acids. The CDR3 spells CASSLEVAVSYEQYF. CDR3 coding DNA: TGTGCCAGCAGCCTCGAGGTGGCGGTATCCTACGAGCAGTACTTC. The complete variable domain, with remaining parts taken from reference TRBV7-2 and TRBJ2-7, reads GAGVSQSPSNKVTEKGKDVELRCDPISGHTALYWYRQSLGQGLEFLIYFQGNSAPDKSGLPSDRFSAERTGGSVSTLTIQRTQQEDSAVYLCASSLEVAVSYEQYFGPGTRLTVT.

The rearrangement uses TRBV7-2 and TRBJ2-3, with D tentatively TRBD2 (5 bases). The germline V gene encodes CDR1 SGHTA and CDR2 FQGNSA. V lost 3 bases to trimming and J lost 3 bases, with 16 bases between them. The CDR3 contains 16 residues. DNA for the CDR3: TGTGCCAGCAGCTTCCGTCTACTAGGACGGACAGATACGCAGTATTTT. It specifies CASSFRLLGRTDTQYF.

J is TRBJ1-1 and V is TRBV5-4; D gene unclear. This CDR3 comprises 14 residues. Germline CDR1 SGHNT, CDR2 YYREEE (reference sequence). The V end lost 4 bases, the J end lost 2 bases, and 12 bases lay between the germline ends. CDR3 bases: TGTGCCAGCAGCCCCCGCCGGGCCAACACTGAAGCTTTCTTT. This gives the protein CASSPRRANTEAFF.

V usage is TRBV10-1 and J usage is TRBJ2-2; D gene unclear. Germline V gives CDR1 WNHNN, CDR2 SYGVQD (reference sequence). Trimming cost V 1 base and J 3 bases, with 15 bases left between them. CDR3 length: 17 residues. CDR3 in amino acids: CASSELRKSQDTGELFF. The CDR3 DNA follows: TGCGCCAGCAGTGAGTTACGGAAATCCCAGGACACCGGGGAGCTGTTTTTT.

This clone was observed once. This CDR3 reads CASRELAGGSYEQYF. Here the CDR3 DNA reads TGTGCCAGCAGAGAACTAGCGGGGGGCTCCTACGAGCAGTACTTC. This chain connects TRBV2 to TRBJ2-7, with TRBD2 matching over 12 bases. CDR3 size: 15 residues. J lost 0 bases, V lost 6 bases, and 3 bases had no gene match. In germline, CDR1 is SNHLY, CDR2 FYNNEI.

V gene TRBV5-1 combines with J gene TRBJ2-7; TRBD2 aligns across 14 bases. The CDR3 is 18 residues long. Germline-derived CDR1 and CDR2 are SGHRS and YFSETQ. V was clipped by 0 bases and J by 2 bases; unmatched bases: 7. Here the CDR3 reads CASSLETSGGAGTYEQYF. CDR3 nucleotide sequence: TGCGCCAGCAGCTTGGAGACTAGCGGGGGGGCAGGAACCTACGAGCAGTACTTC.

The count of this clone is one. This chain links TRBV6-2 or TRBV6-3 with TRBJ2-7, with 10 nucleotides matching TRBD2. CDR3 length: 15 amino acids. Germline CDR1 is MNHEY and CDR2 is SVGEGT. The V and J ends lost 5 bases and 3 bases, in that order; junction bases with no gene match: 7. CDR3 sequence: CASSPALAGVYEQYF. In nucleotides, the CDR3 is TGTGCCAGCAGTCCGGCCCTAGCGGGGGTCTACGAGCAGTACTTC.

This chain links TRBV28 with TRBJ2-5; D assignment may be TRBD1 or TRBD2 (5 bases each). V lost 5 bases to trimming and J lost 1 base, with 14 bases between them. The germline V gene encodes CDR1 MDHEN and CDR2 SYDVKM. The CDR3 is 15 amino acids. The CDR3 reads CASSSGGRTQETQYF. In DNA form, the CDR3 reads TGTGCCAGCAGTAGTGGGGGACGGACCCAAGAGACCCAGTACTTC.

J is TRBJ2-7 and V is TRBV27; 12 bases map to TRBD2. Germline CDR1 is MNHEY and CDR2 is SMNVEV (reference sequence). CDR3 length equals 15 residues. Trimming at V came to 6 bases and at J to 3 bases, leaving 6 bases not matched to a gene. The CDR3 DNA follows: TGTGCCAGCAGGTCTAGCGGGAGGGCCAACTACGAGCAGTACTTC. Translated: CASRSSGRANYEQYF.

V usage is TRBV9 and J usage is TRBJ2-3, with 10 positions matching TRBD2. Trimming cost V 6 bases and J 4 bases; bases outside gene matches: 11. The CDR3 length is 16 residues. Germline V gene sequence: CDR1 SGDLS, CDR2 YYNGEE. CDR3 in DNA: TGTGCCAGCACCCTAACAGCGGGAGGGCCATCAGATACGCAGTATTTT. Translated, it gives CASTLTAGGPSDTQYF.

The rearrangement uses TRBV19 and TRBJ1-2; 8 bases are a match to TRBD1. From germline, CDR1 is LNHDA and CDR2 SQIVND (reference sequence). This CDR3 has 14 amino acids. Trimming removed 3 bases from V and 9 bases from J; junction bases left unmatched: 9. The DNA of the CDR3 is TGTGCCAGTAGTATGGTCGCAGGGGGCGAGAGCTACACCTTC. It codes for CASSMVAGGESYTF.

The gene calls are TRBV28 and TRBJ1-2, with D uncertain. Trimming removed 7 bases at V and 7 bases at J, with 16 bases between. CDR1 is MDHEN and CDR2 is SYDVKM in the germline V gene. This CDR3 is built from 13 residues. The CDR3 region is CASNLNPNRGYTF. The DNA of the CDR3 is TGTGCCAGCAATCTCAACCCCAACCGTGGCTACACCTTC.

V usage is TRBV14 and J usage is TRBJ2-4, with a possible D match to TRBD1 (6 bases). Trimming cost V 1 base and J 4 bases, with 11 bases left between them. Germline CDR1 is SGHDN and CDR2 is FVKESK. The CDR3 is 15 amino acids. CDR3 bases: TGTGCCAGCAGCCAAGGACAGGTGCCGAAAAACATTCAGTACTTC. This codes for CASSQGQVPKNIQYF.

The chain combines TRBV3-1 (or the pseudogene TRBV3-2) with TRBJ1-4; D perhaps matches TRBD1 (5 bases). The germline V and J ends were trimmed by 4 bases and 7 bases, with 13 bases remaining between them. Per the germline V gene, CDR1 is LGHDT and CDR2 is YNNKEL (reference sequence). The CDR3 runs to 14 residues. CDR3 amino acids: CASSPRGFGEKLFF. The CDR3 nucleotides read TGTGCCAGCAGCCCCCGGGGGTTCGGTGAAAAACTGTTTTTT.

The rearrangement links TRBV12-5 to TRBJ1-3; D is ambiguous. The length of the CDR3 is 13 residues. Trimming shortened V by 5 bases and J by 6 bases, and 11 bases separated the two germline ends. Per the germline V gene, CDR1 is LGHNT and CDR2 is FRNRAP. The CDR3 DNA sequence: TGTGCTAGTGGTCAGACTCTCAAAAACACCATATATTTT. This encodes CASGQTLKNTIYF.

This clone was counted only a few times. The chain couples TRBV4-3 to TRBJ2-7, with D unclear. Germline loops: CDR1 LGHNA, CDR2 YSLEER. The V gene lost 1 base and the J gene lost 3 bases, with 13 bases spanning the gap. The CDR3 consists of 15 residues. The CDR3: CASSQGANSFYEQYF. Written as DNA, the CDR3 is TGCGCCAGCAGCCAAGGGGCCAACAGTTTCTACGAGCAGTACTTC.

As DNA, the CDR3 is TGTGCCAGCACGGCAGGTTCGCCCCCTGAAGCTTTCTTT. Its protein product is CASTAGSPPEAFF. J is TRBJ1-1 and V is TRBV28; D call uncertain. The CDR3 is 13 residues long. Trimming stripped 7 bases from V and 6 bases from J, with 15 bases between. The germline CDR1 and CDR2 sequences are MDHEN and SYDVKM.

The rearrangement links TRBV7-9 to TRBJ2-1, with D tentatively TRBD1 or TRBD2 (6 bases each). This CDR3 is built from 14 residues. V lost 5 bases and J lost 4, with 12 bases in between. Looked up from germline, CDR1 is SEHNR and CDR2 is FQNEAQ (reference sequence). CDR3 protein: CASSVKGGYNEQFF. CDR3 sequence (DNA): TGTGCCAGCAGCGTCAAGGGGGGATACAATGAGCAGTTCTTC.

V gene TRBV20-1 combines with J gene TRBJ2-5; unclear D gene. Germline assignment: CDR1 DFQATT and CDR2 SNEGSKA (reference sequence). The V end lost 3 bases, the J end lost 1 base, and 15 bases lay between the germline ends. This CDR3 spans 15 amino acids. The CDR3 region has the DNA TGCAGTGCTAGTGGATCAGTAAGATCCCAAGAGACCCAGTACTTC. It yields the protein CSASGSVRSQETQYF.

The J gene is TRBJ1-4, the V gene TRBV11-3, with a possible D match to TRBD1 (5 bases). The CDR3 consists of 14 residues. Trimming removed 1 base from V and 2 bases from J, with 5 bases in between. CDR1 SGHNT and CDR2 YENEEA come from the germline V gene. The CDR3 DNA reads TGTGCCAGCAGCTTAGCAGGGACTAATGAAAAACTGTTTTTT. This sequence encodes CASSLAGTNEKLFF.

The chain is built from TRBV3-1 (or the pseudogene TRBV3-2) and TRBJ2-2, with 8 bases identical to TRBD1. Losses at the gene ends were 4 bases for V and 1 base for J; bases not matched to a gene: 8. The CDR3 covers 17 residues. Germline CDR1 reads LGHDT; CDR2 reads YNNKEL (reference sequence). CDR3 coding DNA: TGTGCCAGCAGCCCAGTCAAAGGACAGGGGAACACCGGGGAGCTGTTTTTT. This translates into CASSPVKGQGNTGELFF.

J is TRBJ2-1 and V is TRBV27, with TRBD2 matching over 13 bases. J lost 10 bases, V lost 6 bases, and 9 bases had no gene match. The CDR3 loop spans 15 amino acids. CDR1 MNHEY and CDR2 SMNVEV come from the germline V gene (reference sequence). The CDR3 sequence is CASRSGLAGPDEQFF. The CDR3, as DNA: TGTGCCAGCAGATCGGGACTAGCGGGACCAGACGAGCAGTTCTTC.

The CDR3 coding sequence is TGTGCCAGCAGTTCCGGGACCAAGAGGCAGTTCTTC. This translates into CASSSGTKRQFF. V usage is TRBV28 and J usage is TRBJ2-1; D is possibly TRBD1 or TRBD2 (5 bases each). Trimming pared 4 bases from V and 12 bases from J, leaving 13 bases between. The germline V gene encodes CDR1 MDHEN and CDR2 SYDVKM. The length of the CDR3 is 12 residues.

This clone showed up just once. The chain combines TRBV7-9 with TRBJ2-5, with 8 bases lining up with TRBD2. Germline CDR1 reads SEHNR; CDR2 reads FQNEAQ (reference sequence). The trim removed 5 bases at V and 2 bases at J, leaving 4 bases unmatched. The CDR3 totals 14 residues. CDR3 DNA sequence: TGTGCCAGCAGCCGAGGACTAGCTCAAGAGACCCAGTACTTC. Translation: CASSRGLAQETQYF.

The chain employs TRBV11-2 and TRBJ2-1; 10 nucleotides line up with TRBD2. This CDR3 is built from 19 residues. The ends lost 5 bases at V and 6 bases at J; junction bases unmatched: 19. Germline CDR1 is SGHAT and CDR2 is FQNNGV. The CDR3 protein is CASSLFTGQAGGPINEQFF. The DNA for the CDR3 is TGTGCCAGCAGCCTTTTTACGGGGCAAGCGGGAGGGCCGATCAATGAGCAGTTCTTC.

The CDR3 loop reads CASSIGEGVGEKLFF. The CDR3, as DNA: TGTGCCAGTAGTATTGGGGAGGGAGTTGGTGAAAAACTGTTTTTT. The chain carries TRBV19 and TRBJ1-4; D not certain. In germline, CDR1 is LNHDA, CDR2 SQIVND (reference sequence). This CDR3 region has 15 residues. Trimming pared 3 bases from V and 7 bases from J, leaving 15 bases between.

This clone was picked up one time. The chain has TRBV7-9 and TRBJ2-2; 8 bases match TRBD2. The CDR3 runs to 17 residues. The junction had 7 bases not matched to a gene; V was cut back by 3 bases and J by 1 base. The germline V gene has CDR1 SEHNR and CDR2 FQNEAQ (reference sequence). The CDR3 loop reads CASSFVERGRNTGELFF. CDR3 DNA: TGTGCCAGCAGCTTCGTGGAGCGGGGGAGGAACACCGGGGAGCTGTTTTTT.

The chain is built from TRBV19 and TRBJ1-6, with D hard to call. With 3 bases removed from V and 7 bases from J, the gap between germline ends came to 4 bases. Germline assignment: CDR1 LNHDA and CDR2 SQIVND (reference sequence). CDR3 length: 12 residues. Here the CDR3 reads CASSILNSPLHF. The CDR3 DNA sequence: TGTGCCAGTAGTATTTTAAATTCACCCCTCCACTTT. The full variable domain, completed using reference TRBV19 and TRBJ1-6, is DGGITQSPKYLFRKEGQNVTLSCEQNLNHDAMYWYRQDPGQGLRLIYYSQIVNDFQKGDIAEGYSVSREKKESFPLTVTSAQKNPTAFYLCASSILNSPLHFGNGTRLTVT.

J is TRBJ1-1 and V is TRBV12-3 or TRBV12-4; possible D gene TRBD1, 5 bases. The CDR3 spans 12 residues. V gave up 3 bases and J gave up 10 bases, with 12 bases separating them. This CDR3 is CASSFGARGAFF. DNA for the CDR3: TGTGCCAGCAGTTTTGGGGCGCGGGGAGCTTTCTTT.